This T cell receptor beta chain was identified in a study of glioma-infiltrating T cells after dendritic cell vaccination. Study context: Treatment, given 2003 to 2012, was autologous tumor lysate-pulsed dendritic cell vaccination. Regarding the study as a whole: Survival was not directly related to TCR clonality in these patients.

As to this clone: The antigen is not known.

Input was 1.5 to 2.5 ug genomic DNA, or all available if less. The PCR used 60 V beta and 13 J beta primers. The data were produced by immunoSEQ multiplex PCR, yet TCRdb's version contains in-frame clones alone and is incomplete. The sample lists tens of thousands of clones; over 80% were seen once. Time point noted: after dendritic cell vaccination, including at tumor progression/relapse. Germline CDR1 is SNHLY and CDR2 is FYNNEI. V lost 3 bases, J lost 1 base, and 6 bases lay in between. This CDR3 spans 13 amino acids. The chain couples TRBV2 to TRBJ1-2; no firm D call. The source material was blood, sampled after dendritic cell vaccination. The sequence was obtained from a human donor with glioblastoma. The DNA of the CDR3 is TGTGCCAGCAGTGACCCCCGTAACTATGGCTACACCTTC. Its translation is CASSDPRNYGYTF.